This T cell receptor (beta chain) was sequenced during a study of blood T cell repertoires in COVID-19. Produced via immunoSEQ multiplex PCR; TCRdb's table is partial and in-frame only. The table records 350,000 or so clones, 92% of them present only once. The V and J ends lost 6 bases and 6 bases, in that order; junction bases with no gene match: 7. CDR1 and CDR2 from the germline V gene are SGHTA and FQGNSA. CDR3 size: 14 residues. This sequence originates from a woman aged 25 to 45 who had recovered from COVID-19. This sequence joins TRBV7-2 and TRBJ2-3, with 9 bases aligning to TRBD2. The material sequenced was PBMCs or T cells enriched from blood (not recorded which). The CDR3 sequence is CASRPGLASDTQYF. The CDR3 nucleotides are TGTGCCAGCAGACCGGGACTAGCATCCGATACGCAGTATTTT.